What follows are 9 T cell receptor beta chains derived from one specimen sequenced in a study of blood T cell repertoires in COVID-19. Measured with immunoSEQ multiplex PCR; TCRdb has only the in-frame clones, and not every one. The sample lists 110,000 to 150,000 clones, 80% to 85% occurring once. The sequenced sample was peripheral blood. These receptors originate from a human donor in a cohort sampled during active COVID-19.

The DNA of the CDR3 is TGTGCCAGCACCTTTAGAGGCGGTGGGAACATTCAGTACTTC. Residues: CASTFRGGGNIQYF. The chain is built from TRBV28 and TRBJ2-4; D is undetermined. This CDR3 contains 14 residues. Trimming cost V 7 bases and J 7 bases, with 17 bases left between them. The germline V gene encodes CDR1 MDHEN and CDR2 SYDVKM.

The chain uses TRBV5-1 and TRBJ1-5; 7 positions agree with TRBD1. The V segment lost 4 bases and the J segment 14 bases; nucleotides outside the gene matches: 12. Germline CDR1 reads SGHRS; CDR2 reads YFSETQ. There are 13 residues in the CDR3. CDR3 nucleotide sequence: TGCGCCAGCAGCCTGGGACAGTCGGACGTCAAGCATTTT. Translated, it gives CASSLGQSDVKHF.

V usage is TRBV14 and J usage is TRBJ1-4; D not certain. Germline CDR1 SGHDN, CDR2 FVKESK. This CDR3 contains 14 residues. V lost 1 base and J 0 bases, leaving 3 bases between the germline ends. The CDR3 is CASSQAATNEKLFF. CDR3 DNA: TGTGCCAGCAGCCAAGCCGCAACTAATGAAAAACTGTTTTTT. Drawing the rest from reference TRBV14 and TRBJ1-4, the complete variable domain is EAGVTQFPSHSVIEKGQTVTLRCDPISGHDNLYWYRRVMGKEIKFLLHFVKESKQDESGMPNNRFLAERTGGTYSTLKVQPAELEDSGVYFCASSQAATNEKLFFGSGTQLSVL.

The V and J genes are TRBV7-6 and TRBJ1-1; 8 nucleotides match TRBD1. Losses at the gene ends were 5 bases for V and 11 bases for J; bases not matched to a gene: 10. CDR1 and CDR2 from the germline V gene are SGHVS and FNYEAQ. This CDR3 comprises 13 residues. In nucleotides, the CDR3 is TGTGCCAGCAGCCCCAGGACAGGGTCGTTTGCTTTCTTT. It codes for CASSPRTGSFAFF.

This chain joins TRBV7-7 and TRBJ2-1; TRBD1 aligns across 8 bases. There are 14 residues in the CDR3. Germline V gives CDR1 SSHAT, CDR2 FNYEAQ (reference sequence). J was trimmed by 6 bases and V by 2 bases; bases with no gene match: 3. DNA of the CDR3: TGTGCCAGCAGCTTAACCGGGACAGGCAATGAGCAGTTCTTC. This encodes CASSLTGTGNEQFF.

This chain uses TRBV7-2 with TRBJ2-1; the D gene is possibly TRBD2 (6 bases). V was cut by 0 bases and J by 12 bases, with 12 bases left in between. CDR1 SGHTA and CDR2 FQGNSA come from the germline V gene. The CDR3 is 13 residues long. The CDR3 nucleotides read TGTGCCAGCAGCTTAGCTGGGCTCGGGGGGCAGTTCTTC. Translating gives CASSLAGLGGQFF. Full variable domain (missing parts from reference TRBV7-2 and TRBJ2-1): GAGVSQSPSNKVTEKGKDVELRCDPISGHTALYWYRQSLGQGLEFLIYFQGNSAPDKSGLPSDRFSAERTGGSVSTLTIQRTQQEDSAVYLCASSLAGLGGQFFGPGTRLTVL.

The table lists this clone with a few counts. V is TRBV20-1 and J is TRBJ2-1; TRBD2 is a possible D gene (5 bases). V gave up 7 bases and J gave up 8 bases, with 12 bases separating them. Germline lookup yields CDR1 DFQATT and CDR2 SNEGSKA (reference sequence). The CDR3 runs 11 residues. The DNA for the CDR3 is TGCAGTGTGTGGGAGAGGTATGAGCAGTTCTTC. Encoded protein: CSVWERYEQFF.

The gene calls are TRBV29-1 and TRBJ1-5; maybe TRBD1 (6 bases). The V end was cut by 5 bases, the J end by 2 bases, with 10 bases between. Germline V lookup: CDR1 SQVTM, CDR2 ANQGSEA. This CDR3 region has 13 residues. The CDR3 protein is CSVQQGGNQPQHF. The CDR3 DNA is TGCAGCGTTCAACAGGGAGGCAATCAGCCCCAGCATTTT.

V is TRBV7-3 and J is TRBJ2-3, with D possibly being TRBD1 (6 bases). The CDR3 runs to 14 residues. V lost 5 bases and J 0 bases, leaving 9 bases between the germline ends. Germline values: CDR1 SGHTA, CDR2 FQGTGA. Written as DNA, the CDR3 is TGTGCCAGCAGCCCGGACAGAAGCACAGATACGCAGTATTTT. This translates into CASSPDRSTDTQYF.